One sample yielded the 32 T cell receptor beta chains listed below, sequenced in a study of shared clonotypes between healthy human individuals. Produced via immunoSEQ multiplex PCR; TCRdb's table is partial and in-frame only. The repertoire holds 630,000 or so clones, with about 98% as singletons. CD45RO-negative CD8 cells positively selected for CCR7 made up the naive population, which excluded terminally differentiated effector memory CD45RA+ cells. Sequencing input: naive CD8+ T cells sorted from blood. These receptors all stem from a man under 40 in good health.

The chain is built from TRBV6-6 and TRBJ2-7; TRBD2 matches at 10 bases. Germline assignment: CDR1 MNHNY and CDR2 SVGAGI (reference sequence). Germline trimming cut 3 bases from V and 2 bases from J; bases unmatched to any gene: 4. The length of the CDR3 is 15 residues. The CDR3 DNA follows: TGTGCCAGCAGTTATAGGACTAGCGGCACCTACGAGCAGTACTTC. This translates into CASSYRTSGTYEQYF.

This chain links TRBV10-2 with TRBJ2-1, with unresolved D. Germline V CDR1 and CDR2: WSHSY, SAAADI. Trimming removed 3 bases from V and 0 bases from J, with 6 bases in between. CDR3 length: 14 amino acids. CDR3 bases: TGCGCCAGCAGTGACAGGAGCTCCTACAATGAGCAGTTCTTC. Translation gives CASSDRSSYNEQFF.

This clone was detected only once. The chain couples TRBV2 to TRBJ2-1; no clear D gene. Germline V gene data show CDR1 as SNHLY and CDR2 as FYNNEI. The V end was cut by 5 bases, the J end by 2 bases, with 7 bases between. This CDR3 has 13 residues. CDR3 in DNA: TGTGCCAGCAGTCTAAACACCTACAATGAGCAGTTCTTC. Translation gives CASSLNTYNEQFF.

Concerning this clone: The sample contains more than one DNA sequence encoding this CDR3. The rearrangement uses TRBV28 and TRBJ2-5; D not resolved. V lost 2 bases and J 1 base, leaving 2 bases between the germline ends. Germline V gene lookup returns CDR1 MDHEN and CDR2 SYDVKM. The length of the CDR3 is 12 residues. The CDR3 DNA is TGTGCCAGCAGTTTACTCCAAGAGACCCAGTACTTC. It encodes CASSLLQETQYF.

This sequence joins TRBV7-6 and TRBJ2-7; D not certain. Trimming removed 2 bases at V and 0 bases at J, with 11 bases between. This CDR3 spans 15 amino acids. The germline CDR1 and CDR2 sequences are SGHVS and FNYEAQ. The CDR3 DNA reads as TGTGCCAGCAGCTTAAATCTTGGCCTCTCCTACGAGCAGTACTTC. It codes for CASSLNLGLSYEQYF.

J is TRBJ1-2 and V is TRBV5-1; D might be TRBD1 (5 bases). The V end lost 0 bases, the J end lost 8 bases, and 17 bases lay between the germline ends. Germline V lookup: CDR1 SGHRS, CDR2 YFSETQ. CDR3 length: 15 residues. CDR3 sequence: CASSLEDTGSWGYTF. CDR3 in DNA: TGCGCCAGCAGCTTGGAGGACACCGGTAGTTGGGGCTACACCTTC. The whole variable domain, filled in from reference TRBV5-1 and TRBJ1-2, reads KAGVTQTPRYLIKTRGQQVTLSCSPISGHRSVSWYQQTPGQGLQFLFEYFSETQRNKGNFPGRFSGRQFSNSRSEMNVSTLELGDSALYLCASSLEDTGSWGYTFGSGTRLTVV.

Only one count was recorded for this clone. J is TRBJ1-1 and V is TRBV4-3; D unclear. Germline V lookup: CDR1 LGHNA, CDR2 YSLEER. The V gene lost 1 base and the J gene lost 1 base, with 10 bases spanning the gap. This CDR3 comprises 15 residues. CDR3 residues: CASSQAWKSNTEAFF. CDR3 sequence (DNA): TGCGCCAGCAGCCAAGCTTGGAAATCGAACACTGAAGCTTTCTTT.

The CDR3 is CASSFLPGQGYEQYF. The CDR3 DNA sequence: TGCGCCAGCAGCTTCCTACCGGGACAGGGTTACGAGCAGTACTTC. V gene TRBV5-1 combines with J gene TRBJ2-7, with TRBD1 identical over 9 bases. The CDR3 sequence is 15 residues long. Trimming took 2 bases from V and 4 from J; bases not matched to a gene: 7. The germline gives CDR1 SGHRS, CDR2 YFSETQ.

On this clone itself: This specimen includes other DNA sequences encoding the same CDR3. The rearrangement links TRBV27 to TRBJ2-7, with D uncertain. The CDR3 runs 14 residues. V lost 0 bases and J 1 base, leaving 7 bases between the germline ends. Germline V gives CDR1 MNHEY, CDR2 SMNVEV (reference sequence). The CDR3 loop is CASSLSPYSYEQYF. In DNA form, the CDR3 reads TGTGCCAGCAGTTTATCCCCATATTCCTACGAGCAGTACTTC.

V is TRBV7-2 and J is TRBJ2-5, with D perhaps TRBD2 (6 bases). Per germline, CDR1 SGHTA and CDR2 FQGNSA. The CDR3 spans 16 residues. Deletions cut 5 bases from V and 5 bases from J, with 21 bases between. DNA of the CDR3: TGTGCCAGCAGCCCCGGGCCGGGAGCCGGGGGTGAGACCCAGTACTTC. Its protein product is CASSPGPGAGGETQYF.

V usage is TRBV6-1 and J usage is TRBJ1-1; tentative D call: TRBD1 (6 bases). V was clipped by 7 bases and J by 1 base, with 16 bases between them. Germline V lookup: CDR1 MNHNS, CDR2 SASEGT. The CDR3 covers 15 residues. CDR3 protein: CASTGEGSENTEAFF. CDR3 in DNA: TGTGCCAGCACAGGGGAAGGATCGGAGAACACTGAAGCTTTCTTT.

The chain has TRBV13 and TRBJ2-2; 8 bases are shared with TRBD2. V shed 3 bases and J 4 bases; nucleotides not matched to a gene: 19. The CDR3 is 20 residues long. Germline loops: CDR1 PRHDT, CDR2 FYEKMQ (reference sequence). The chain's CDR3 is CASSFDDLEGRSGGTGELFF. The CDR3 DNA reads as TGTGCCAGCAGCTTCGACGACTTGGAGGGCAGAAGCGGGGGCACCGGGGAGCTGTTTTTT.

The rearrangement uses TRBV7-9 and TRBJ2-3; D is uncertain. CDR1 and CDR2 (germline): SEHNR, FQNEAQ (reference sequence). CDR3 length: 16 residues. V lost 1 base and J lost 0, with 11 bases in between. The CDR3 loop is CASSLVSGPSTDTQYF. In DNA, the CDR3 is TGTGCCAGCAGCTTAGTGTCCGGTCCTAGCACAGATACGCAGTATTTT. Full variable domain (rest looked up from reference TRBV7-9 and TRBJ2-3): DTGVSQNPRHKITKRGQNVTFRCDPISEHNRLYWYRQTLGQGPEFLTYFQNEAQLEKSRLLSDRFSAERPKGSFSTLEIQRTEQGDSAMYLCASSLVSGPSTDTQYFGPGTRLTVL.

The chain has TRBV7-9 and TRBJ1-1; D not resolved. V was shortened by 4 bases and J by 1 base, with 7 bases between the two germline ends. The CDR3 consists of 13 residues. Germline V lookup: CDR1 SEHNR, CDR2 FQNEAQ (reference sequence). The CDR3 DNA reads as TGTGCCAGCAGCTCAGAACCGAACACTGAAGCTTTCTTT. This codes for CASSSEPNTEAFF.

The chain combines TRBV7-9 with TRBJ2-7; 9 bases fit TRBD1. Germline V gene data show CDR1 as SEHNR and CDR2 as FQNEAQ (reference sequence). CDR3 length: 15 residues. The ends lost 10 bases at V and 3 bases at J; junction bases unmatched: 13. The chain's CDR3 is CAILKPGQGFYEQYF. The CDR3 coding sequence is TGTGCCATCCTAAAGCCGGGACAGGGTTTCTACGAGCAGTACTTC.

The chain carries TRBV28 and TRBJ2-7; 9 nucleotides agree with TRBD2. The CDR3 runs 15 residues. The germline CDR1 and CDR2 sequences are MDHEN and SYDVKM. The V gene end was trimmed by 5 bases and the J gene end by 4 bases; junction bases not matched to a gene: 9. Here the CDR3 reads CASSPEAGGLYEQYF. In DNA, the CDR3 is TGTGCCAGCAGTCCCGAAGCGGGAGGTTTGTACGAGCAGTACTTC.

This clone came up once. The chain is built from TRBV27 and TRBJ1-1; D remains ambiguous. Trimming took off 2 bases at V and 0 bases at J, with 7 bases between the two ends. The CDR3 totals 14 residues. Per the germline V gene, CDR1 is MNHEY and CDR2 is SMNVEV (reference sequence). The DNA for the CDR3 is TGTGCCAGCAGTTTACAGATCATGAACACTGAAGCTTTCTTT. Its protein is CASSLQIMNTEAFF.

In nucleotides, the CDR3 is TGTGCCAGTAGCGCCTCAGTGGGGGCAATCTACGAGCAGTACTTC. Translation gives CASSASVGAIYEQYF. The chain carries TRBV19 and TRBJ2-7, with D possibly matching TRBD1 (6 bases). Germline CDR1 reads LNHDA; CDR2 reads SQIVND (reference sequence). CDR3 size: 15 residues. Deletions cut 6 bases from V and 3 bases from J, with 18 bases between. The entire variable domain, with the rest obtained from reference TRBV19 and TRBJ2-7, is as follows: DGGITQSPKYLFRKEGQNVTLSCEQNLNHDAMYWYRQDPGQGLRLIYYSQIVNDFQKGDIAEGYSVSREKKESFPLTVTSAQKNPTAFYLCASSASVGAIYEQYFGPGTRLTVT.

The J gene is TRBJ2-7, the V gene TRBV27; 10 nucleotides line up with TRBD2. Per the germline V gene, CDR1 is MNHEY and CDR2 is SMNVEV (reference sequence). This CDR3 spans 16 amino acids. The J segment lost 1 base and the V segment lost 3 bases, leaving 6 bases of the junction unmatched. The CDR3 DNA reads TGTGCCAGCAGTTTGTTGACGACTAGCGGGTCCTACGAGCAGTACTTC. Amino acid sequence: CASSLLTTSGSYEQYF.

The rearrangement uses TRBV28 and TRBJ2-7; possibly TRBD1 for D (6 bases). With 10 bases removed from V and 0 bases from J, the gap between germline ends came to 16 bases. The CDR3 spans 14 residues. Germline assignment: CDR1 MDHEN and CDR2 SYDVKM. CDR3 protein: CAIDSRDNSYEQYF. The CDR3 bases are TGTGCCATAGACTCCCGGGACAACTCCTACGAGCAGTACTTC.

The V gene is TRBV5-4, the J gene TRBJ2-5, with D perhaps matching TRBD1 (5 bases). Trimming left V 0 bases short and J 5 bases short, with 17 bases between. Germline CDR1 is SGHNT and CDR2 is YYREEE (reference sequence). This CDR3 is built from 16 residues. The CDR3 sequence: CASSLAGLGAGETQYF. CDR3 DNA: TGTGCCAGCAGCTTGGCCGGTCTAGGGGCAGGGGAGACCCAGTACTTC.

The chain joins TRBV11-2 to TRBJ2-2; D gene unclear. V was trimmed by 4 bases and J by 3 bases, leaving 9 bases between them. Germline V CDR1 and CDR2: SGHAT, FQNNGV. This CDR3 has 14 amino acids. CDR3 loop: CASSSGPHTGELFF. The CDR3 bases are TGTGCCAGCAGCTCCGGGCCGCACACCGGGGAGCTGTTTTTT.

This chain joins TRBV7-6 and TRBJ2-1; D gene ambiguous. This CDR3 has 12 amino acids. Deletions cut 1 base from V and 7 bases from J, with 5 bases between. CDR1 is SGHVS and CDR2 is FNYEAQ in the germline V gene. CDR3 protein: CASSLGENEQFF. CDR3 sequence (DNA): TGTGCCAGCAGCTTAGGGGAAAATGAGCAGTTCTTC.

The CDR3 loop reads CASSLSGGAHYEQYF. As DNA, the CDR3 is TGTGCCAGCAGCTTATCGGGCGGGGCCCACTACGAGCAGTACTTC. The chain uses TRBV13 and TRBJ2-7; weak D call: TRBD2 (6 bases). Germline loops: CDR1 PRHDT, CDR2 FYEKMQ (reference sequence). The CDR3 has 15 amino acids. V was shortened by 2 bases and J by 3 bases, with 14 bases between the two germline ends. Using reference TRBV13 and TRBJ2-7 for the parts outside the CDR3, the full variable domain is AAGVIQSPRHLIKEKRETATLKCYPIPRHDTVYWYQQGPGQDPQFLISFYEKMQSDKGSIPDRFSAQQFSDYHSELNMSSLELGDSALYFCASSLSGGAHYEQYFGPGTRLTVT.

CDR3 sequence: CASSYSLTGTSYEQYF. The CDR3 coding sequence is TGTGCCAGCAGTTACTCGTTAACCGGGACCTCCTACGAGCAGTACTTC. This chain uses TRBV6-5 with TRBJ2-7, with D possibly being TRBD1 or TRBD2 (5 bases each). The CDR3 length is 16 residues. Trimming left V 0 bases short and J 0 bases short, with 12 bases between. CDR1 is MNHEY, CDR2 SVGAGI, per germline.

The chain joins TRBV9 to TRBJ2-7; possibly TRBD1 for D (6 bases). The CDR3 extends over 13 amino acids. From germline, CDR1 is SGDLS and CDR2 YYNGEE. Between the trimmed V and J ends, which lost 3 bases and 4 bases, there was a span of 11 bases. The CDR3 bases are TGTGCCAGCAGCGAGGAGGACAGTTACGAGCAGTACTTC. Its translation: CASSEEDSYEQYF.

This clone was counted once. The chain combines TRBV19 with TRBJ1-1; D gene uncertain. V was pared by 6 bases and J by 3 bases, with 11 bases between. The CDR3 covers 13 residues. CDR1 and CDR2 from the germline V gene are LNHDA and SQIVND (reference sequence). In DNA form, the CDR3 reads TGTGCCAGTAGCACAACCTGGGACACTGAAGCTTTCTTT. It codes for CASSTTWDTEAFF.

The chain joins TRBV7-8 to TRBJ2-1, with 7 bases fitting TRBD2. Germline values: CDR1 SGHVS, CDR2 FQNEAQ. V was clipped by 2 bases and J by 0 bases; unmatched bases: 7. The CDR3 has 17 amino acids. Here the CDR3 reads CASSLLASGSSYNEQFF. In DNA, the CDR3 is TGTGCCAGCAGCTTACTGGCTAGCGGAAGCTCCTACAATGAGCAGTTCTTC. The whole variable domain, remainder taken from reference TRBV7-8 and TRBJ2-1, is GAGVSQSPRYKVAKRGQDVALRCDPISGHVSLFWYQQALGQGPEFLTYFQNEAQLDKSGLPSDRFFAERPEGSVSTLKIQRTQQEDSAVYLCASSLLASGSSYNEQFFGPGTRLTVL.

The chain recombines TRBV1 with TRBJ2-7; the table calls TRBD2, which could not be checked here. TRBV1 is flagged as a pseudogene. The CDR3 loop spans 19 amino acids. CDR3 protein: CTSSQVTVTSGRSSYEQYF. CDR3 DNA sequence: TGCACCAGCAGCCAAGTTACCGTGACTAGCGGACGGAGCTCCTACGAGCAGTACTTC.

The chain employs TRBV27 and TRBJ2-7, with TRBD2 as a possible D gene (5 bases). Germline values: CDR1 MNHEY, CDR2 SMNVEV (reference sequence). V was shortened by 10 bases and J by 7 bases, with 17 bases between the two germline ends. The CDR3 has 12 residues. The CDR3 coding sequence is TGTGCCACTCTGGCCCTTCGAGGGGAGCAGTACTTC. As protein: CATLALRGEQYF.

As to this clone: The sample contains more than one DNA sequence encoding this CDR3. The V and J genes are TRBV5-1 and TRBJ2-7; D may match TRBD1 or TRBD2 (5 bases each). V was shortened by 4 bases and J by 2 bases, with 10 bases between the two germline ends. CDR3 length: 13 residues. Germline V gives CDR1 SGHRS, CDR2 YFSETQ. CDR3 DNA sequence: TGCGCCAGCAGCCCGGGACGTACCTACGAGCAGTACTTC. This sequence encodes CASSPGRTYEQYF. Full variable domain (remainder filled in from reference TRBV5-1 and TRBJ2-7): KAGVTQTPRYLIKTRGQQVTLSCSPISGHRSVSWYQQTPGQGLQFLFEYFSETQRNKGNFPGRFSGRQFSNSRSEMNVSTLELGDSALYLCASSPGRTYEQYFGPGTRLTVT.

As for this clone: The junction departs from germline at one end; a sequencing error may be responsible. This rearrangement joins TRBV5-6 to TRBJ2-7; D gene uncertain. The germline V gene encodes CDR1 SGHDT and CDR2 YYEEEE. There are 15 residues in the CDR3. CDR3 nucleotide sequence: TGTGCCAGCAGCTTCAGTCTAATGGCCGGACGTACTTTTTCCTTC. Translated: CASSFSLMAGRTFSF.